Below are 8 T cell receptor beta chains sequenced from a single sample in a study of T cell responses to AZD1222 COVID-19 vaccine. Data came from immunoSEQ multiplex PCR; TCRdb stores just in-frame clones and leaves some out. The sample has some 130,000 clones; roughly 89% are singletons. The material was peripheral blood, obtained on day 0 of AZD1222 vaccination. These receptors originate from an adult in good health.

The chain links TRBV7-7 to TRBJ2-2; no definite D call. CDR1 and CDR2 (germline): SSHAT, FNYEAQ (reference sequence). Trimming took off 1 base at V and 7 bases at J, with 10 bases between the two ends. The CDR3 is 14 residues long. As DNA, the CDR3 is TGTGCCAGCAGCTTAGAGGGCCGTCGCGGGGAGCTGTTTTTT. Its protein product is CASSLEGRRGELFF.

CDR3 protein: CASSSNSPTGLRGNTIYF. The CDR3 nucleotides read TGTGCCAGCTCATCAAACAGCCCGACAGGTCTGAGAGGAAACACCATATATTTT. J is TRBJ1-3 and V is TRBV18, with D possibly TRBD1 on 6 matching bases. Germline CDR1 and CDR2: KGHSH and LQKENI. This CDR3 has 18 residues. V gave up 5 bases and J gave up 4 bases, with 24 bases separating them.

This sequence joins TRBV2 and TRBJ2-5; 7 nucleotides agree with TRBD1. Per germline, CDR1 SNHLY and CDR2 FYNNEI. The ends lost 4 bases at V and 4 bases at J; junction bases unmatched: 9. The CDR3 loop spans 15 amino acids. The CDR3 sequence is CASSGTGARGETQYF. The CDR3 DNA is TGTGCCAGCAGTGGAACAGGGGCAAGGGGAGAGACCCAGTACTTC. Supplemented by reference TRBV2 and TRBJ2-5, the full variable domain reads EPEVTQTPSHQVTQMGQEVILRCVPISNHLYFYWYRQILGQKVEFLVSFYNNEISEKSEIFDDQFSVERPDGSNFTLKIRSTKLEDSAMYFCASSGTGARGETQYFGPGTRLLVL.

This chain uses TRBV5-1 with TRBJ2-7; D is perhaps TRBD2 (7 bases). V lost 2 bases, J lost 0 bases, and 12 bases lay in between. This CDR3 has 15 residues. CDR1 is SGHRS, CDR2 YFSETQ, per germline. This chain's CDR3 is CASSFVGGLSYEQYF. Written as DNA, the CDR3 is TGCGCCAGCAGCTTCGTCGGGGGGCTCTCCTACGAGCAGTACTTC.

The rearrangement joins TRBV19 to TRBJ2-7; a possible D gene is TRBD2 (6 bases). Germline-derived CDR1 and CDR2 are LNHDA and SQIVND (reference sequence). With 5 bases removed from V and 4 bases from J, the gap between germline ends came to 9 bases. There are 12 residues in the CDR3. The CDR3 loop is CASSVAGYEQYF. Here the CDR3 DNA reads TGTGCCAGTAGTGTGGCGGGATACGAGCAGTACTTC. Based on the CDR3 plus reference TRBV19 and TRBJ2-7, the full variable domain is DGGITQSPKYLFRKEGQNVTLSCEQNLNHDAMYWYRQDPGQGLRLIYYSQIVNDFQKGDIAEGYSVSREKKESFPLTVTSAQKNPTAFYLCASSVAGYEQYFGPGTRLTVT.

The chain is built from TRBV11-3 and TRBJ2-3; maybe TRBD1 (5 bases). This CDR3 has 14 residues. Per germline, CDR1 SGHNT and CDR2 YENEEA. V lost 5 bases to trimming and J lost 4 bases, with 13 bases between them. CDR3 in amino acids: CASSQGRGADTQYF. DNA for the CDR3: TGTGCCAGCAGCCAAGGTAGGGGCGCAGATACGCAGTATTTT.

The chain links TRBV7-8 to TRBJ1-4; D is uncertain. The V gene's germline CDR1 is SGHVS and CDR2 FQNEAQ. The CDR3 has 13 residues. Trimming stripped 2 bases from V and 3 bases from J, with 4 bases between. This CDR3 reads CASSLNPNEKLFF. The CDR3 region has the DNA TGTGCCAGCAGCTTAAACCCTAATGAAAAACTGTTTTTT. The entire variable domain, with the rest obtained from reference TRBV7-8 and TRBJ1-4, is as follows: GAGVSQSPRYKVAKRGQDVALRCDPISGHVSLFWYQQALGQGPEFLTYFQNEAQLDKSGLPSDRFFAERPEGSVSTLKIQRTQQEDSAVYLCASSLNPNEKLFFGSGTQLSVL.

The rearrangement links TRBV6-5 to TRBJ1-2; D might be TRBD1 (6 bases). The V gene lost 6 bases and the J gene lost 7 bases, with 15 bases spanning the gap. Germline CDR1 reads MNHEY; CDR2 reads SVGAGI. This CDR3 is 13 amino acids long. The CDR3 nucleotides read TGTGCCAGCAGACTGGGGGCAATCAGTGGCTACACCTTC. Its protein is CASRLGAISGYTF.